These 14 T cell receptor beta chains were sequenced from one sample in a study of shared clonotypes between healthy human individuals. Cells designated naive CD8 were CD45RO-negative and were positively selected for CCR7, with terminally differentiated effector memory CD45RA+ cells excluded. Using immunoSEQ multiplex PCR, the repertoire was profiled, and TCRdb retains in-frame clones only, with some absent. This table holds some 2.1 million clones, over 85% found once. Sequenced: naive CD8+ T cells from PBMCs. The receptor source for this set is a man between 18 and 29 years old in good health. Some clones in this sample may be carry-over from other donors' samples.

This clone has only one observation. The chain links TRBV9 to TRBJ2-2; 10 nucleotides match TRBD1. V dropped 0 bases and J dropped 7; count of bases not matched to a gene: 27. The CDR3 is made up of 23 amino acids. Germline CDR1 is SGDLS and CDR2 is YYNGEE. CDR3 in DNA: TGTGCCAGCAGCGTAGTAGGATCCGGGACAGGGGCCCTACCCCTCCACTTTTTCGGGGAGCTGTTTTTT. It codes for CASSVVGSGTGALPLHFFGELFF.

The CDR3 DNA reads as TGTGCCAGCAGCCTCCTCCCGGGGAACTATGGCTACACCTTC. Translated, it gives CASSLLPGNYGYTF. The chain joins TRBV7-8 to TRBJ1-2; D gene ambiguous. V shed 5 bases and J shed 2 bases, with 12 bases lying between them. The CDR3 is 14 residues long. Germline-derived CDR1 and CDR2 are SGHVS and FQNEAQ.

This clone was counted only a few times. Distinct nucleotide sequences in the sample also encode this CDR3. The chain links TRBV27 to TRBJ1-1; a weak D match, TRBD1 (5 bases). This CDR3 is built from 13 residues. The germline V and J ends were trimmed by 6 bases and 4 bases, with 12 bases remaining between them. Germline V gene lookup returns CDR1 MNHEY and CDR2 SMNVEV (reference sequence). CDR3 sequence: CASRGQGVTEAFF. Here the CDR3 DNA reads TGTGCCAGCAGGGGGCAGGGTGTCACTGAAGCTTTCTTT.

The rearrangement joins TRBV27 to TRBJ1-2, with D tentatively TRBD1 (6 bases). The germline V gene has CDR1 MNHEY and CDR2 SMNVEV (reference sequence). The CDR3 has 15 residues. V was cut by 0 bases and J by 7 bases, with 15 bases left in between. Here the CDR3 reads CASSLSEEGGSGYTF. The CDR3 DNA sequence: TGTGCCAGCAGTTTATCGGAGGAGGGGGGAAGTGGCTACACCTTC.

The chain combines TRBV14 with TRBJ2-7; D is possibly TRBD1 (6 bases). This CDR3 is built from 13 residues. V shed 0 bases and J shed 6 bases, with 9 bases lying between them. Germline V gene lookup returns CDR1 SGHDN and CDR2 FVKESK. The CDR3, as DNA: TGTGCCAGCAGCCAAGATCAGGGGTTCGAGCAGTACTTC. Amino acid sequence: CASSQDQGFEQYF.

The chain employs TRBV15 and TRBJ2-7; D gene unclear. CDR1 and CDR2 (germline): LNHNV, YYDKDF (reference sequence). The CDR3 runs 13 residues. Trimming took off 1 base at V and 5 bases at J, with 9 bases between the two ends. CDR3 nucleotides: TGTGCCACCAGCAGAGTAGGGAACCACGAGCAGTACTTC. This gives the protein CATSRVGNHEQYF.

This sequence joins TRBV28 and TRBJ1-2, with no clear D. Germline CDR1 and CDR2: MDHEN and SYDVKM. This CDR3 spans 14 amino acids. V was trimmed by 3 bases and J by 8 bases, leaving 16 bases between them. The CDR3: CASSLRDYTSGYTF. CDR3 sequence (DNA): TGTGCCAGCAGTTTGCGCGATTATACGAGCGGCTACACCTTC.

CDR3 amino acids: CASSLRNREGTDTQYF. The DNA for the CDR3 is TGTGCCAGCAGTTTAAGGAACAGGGAAGGCACAGATACGCAGTATTTT. The rearrangement uses TRBV27 and TRBJ2-3; tentatively, D is TRBD1 (6 bases). The V end was cut by 2 bases, the J end by 1 base, with 13 bases between. In germline, CDR1 is MNHEY, CDR2 SMNVEV (reference sequence). The CDR3 length is 16 residues.

This chain connects TRBV18 to TRBJ2-2; D is perhaps TRBD1 (6 bases). CDR1 and CDR2 from the germline V gene are KGHSH and LQKENI. Trimming left V 3 bases short and J 3 bases short, with 11 bases between. This CDR3 region has 15 residues. The CDR3 sequence: CASSPGHADTGELFF. In DNA form, the CDR3 reads TGTGCCAGCTCACCGGGACACGCGGACACCGGGGAGCTGTTTTTT.

This clone has just a few counts. The V gene is TRBV7-6, the J gene TRBJ1-5, with TRBD1 matching over 10 bases. This CDR3 spans 15 amino acids. Germline lookup yields CDR1 SGHVS and CDR2 FNYEAQ. Trimming removed 5 bases from V and 5 bases from J; junction bases left unmatched: 6. The CDR3 sequence: CASSPDRGIHQPQHF. CDR3 nucleotides: TGTGCCAGCAGCCCGGACAGGGGGATCCATCAGCCCCAGCATTTT.

On this clone: This sample also contains other DNA sequences that code for the same CDR3. The rearrangement joins TRBV9 to TRBJ2-7; 7 bases align to TRBD2. Trimming removed 3 bases from V and 0 bases from J; junction bases left unmatched: 6. The length of the CDR3 is 15 residues. The germline gives CDR1 SGDLS, CDR2 YYNGEE. CDR3 in amino acids: CASSAGLADSYEQYF. The CDR3 DNA sequence: TGTGCCAGCAGCGCCGGTCTAGCGGACTCCTACGAGCAGTACTTC.

The chain combines TRBV7-9 with TRBJ2-1; TRBD2 agrees at 14 bases. CDR1 is SEHNR, CDR2 FQNEAQ, per germline (reference sequence). CDR3 length: 16 residues. Trimming took 3 bases from V and 9 from J; bases not matched to a gene: 7. CDR3 in DNA: TGTGCCAGCAGCTTGGGGACTAGCGGGAGTTTATTTGAGCAGTTCTTC. It codes for CASSLGTSGSLFEQFF.

In this sample, this clone turned up once. The chain has TRBV4-1 and TRBJ1-2, with a possible D match to TRBD1 (5 bases). The V and J ends lost 2 bases and 0 bases respectively, with 13 bases between them. The germline CDR1 and CDR2 sequences are MGHRA and YSYEKL. CDR3 size: 16 residues. CDR3: CASSQWQGEANYGYTF. The CDR3, as DNA: TGCGCCAGCAGCCAATGGCAGGGAGAAGCTAACTATGGCTACACCTTC.

The genes are TRBV4-1 and TRBJ2-3; the match to TRBD2 covers 8 bases. The CDR3 sequence is 17 residues long. Germline-derived CDR1 and CDR2 are MGHRA and YSYEKL. Unmatched junction bases numbered 15, after V lost 4 bases and J lost 6 bases. CDR3 sequence: CASSRLYLAGGTDTQYF. The DNA of the CDR3 is TGCGCCAGCAGCCGCCTTTACCTTGCGGGAGGTACGGATACGCAGTATTTT.